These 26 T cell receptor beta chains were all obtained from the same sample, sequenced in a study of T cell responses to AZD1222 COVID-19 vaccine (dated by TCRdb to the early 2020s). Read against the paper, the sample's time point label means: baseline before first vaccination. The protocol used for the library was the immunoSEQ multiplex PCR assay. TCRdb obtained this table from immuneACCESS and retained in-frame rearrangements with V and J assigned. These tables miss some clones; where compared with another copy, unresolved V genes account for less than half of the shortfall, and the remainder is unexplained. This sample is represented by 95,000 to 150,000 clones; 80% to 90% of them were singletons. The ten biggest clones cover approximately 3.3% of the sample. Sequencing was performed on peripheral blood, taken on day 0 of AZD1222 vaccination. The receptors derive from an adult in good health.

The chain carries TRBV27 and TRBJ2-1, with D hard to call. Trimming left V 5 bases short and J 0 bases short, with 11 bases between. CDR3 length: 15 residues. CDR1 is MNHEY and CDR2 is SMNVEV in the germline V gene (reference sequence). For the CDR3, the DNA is TGTGCCAGCAGTACGGACCCCAGCTCCTACAATGAGCAGTTCTTC. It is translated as CASSTDPSSYNEQFF.

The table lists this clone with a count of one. CDR3 region: CASSLISGAGTEAFF. As DNA, the CDR3 is TGTGCCAGCAGCTTAATTTCGGGGGCGGGGACTGAAGCTTTCTTT. The chain links TRBV7-8 to TRBJ1-1, with a weak D call TRBD1 (6 bases). CDR3 length equals 15 residues. V lost 2 bases and J lost 5, with 15 bases in between. In germline, CDR1 is SGHVS, CDR2 FQNEAQ.

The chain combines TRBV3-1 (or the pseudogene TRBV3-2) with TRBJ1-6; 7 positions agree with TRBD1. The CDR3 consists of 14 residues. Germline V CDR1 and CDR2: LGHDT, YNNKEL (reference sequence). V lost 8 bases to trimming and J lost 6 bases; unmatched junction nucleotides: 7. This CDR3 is CASGKGAGNSPLHF. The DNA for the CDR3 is TGTGCCAGCGGTAAGGGGGCTGGTAATTCACCCCTCCACTTT.

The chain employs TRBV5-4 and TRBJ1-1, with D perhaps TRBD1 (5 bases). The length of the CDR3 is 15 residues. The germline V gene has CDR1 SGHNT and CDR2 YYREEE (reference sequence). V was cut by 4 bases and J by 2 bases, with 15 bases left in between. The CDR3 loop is CASSLGYDRNTEAFF. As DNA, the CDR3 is TGTGCCAGCAGCCTAGGTTATGACAGAAACACTGAAGCTTTCTTT. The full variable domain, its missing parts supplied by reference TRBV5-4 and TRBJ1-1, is ETGVTQSPTHLIKTRGQQVTLRCSSQSGHNTVSWYQQALGQGPQFIFQYYREEENGRGNFPPRFSGLQFPNYSSELNVNALELDDSALYLCASSLGYDRNTEAFFGQGTRLTVV.

CDR3 DNA sequence: TGTGCCAGCAGCGTAGGGGTCGGGAGGGCGGACACTGAAGCTTTCTTT. Its protein is CASSVGVGRADTEAFF. The V and J genes are TRBV9 and TRBJ1-1; D ambiguous. Germline V gene data show CDR1 as SGDLS and CDR2 as YYNGEE. Trimming removed 0 bases at V and 3 bases at J, with 15 bases between. This CDR3 has 16 residues.

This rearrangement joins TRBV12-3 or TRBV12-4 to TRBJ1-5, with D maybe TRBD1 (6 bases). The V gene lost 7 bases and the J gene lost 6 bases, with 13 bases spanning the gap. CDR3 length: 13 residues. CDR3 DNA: TGTGCCAGCACCCTGGGGGGGGCTCAGCCCCAGCATTTT. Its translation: CASTLGGAQPQHF.

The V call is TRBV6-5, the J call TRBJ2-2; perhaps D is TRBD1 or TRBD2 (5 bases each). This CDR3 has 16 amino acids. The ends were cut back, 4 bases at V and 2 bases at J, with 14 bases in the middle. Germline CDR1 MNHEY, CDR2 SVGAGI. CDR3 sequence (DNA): TGTGCCAGCAGTTCCAACCGGGGCAGCAACACCGGGGAGCTGTTTTTT. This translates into CASSSNRGSNTGELFF.

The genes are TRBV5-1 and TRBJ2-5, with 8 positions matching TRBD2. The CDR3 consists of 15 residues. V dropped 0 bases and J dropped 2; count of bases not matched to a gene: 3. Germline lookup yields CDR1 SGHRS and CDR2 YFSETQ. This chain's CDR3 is CASSLGLAHQETQYF. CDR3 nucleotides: TGCGCCAGCAGCTTGGGACTAGCGCATCAAGAGACCCAGTACTTC.

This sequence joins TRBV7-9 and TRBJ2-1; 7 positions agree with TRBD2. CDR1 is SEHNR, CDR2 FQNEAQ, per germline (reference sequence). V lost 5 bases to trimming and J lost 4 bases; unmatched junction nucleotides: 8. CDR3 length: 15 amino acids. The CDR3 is CASSPFGGGYNEQFF. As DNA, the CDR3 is TGTGCCAGCAGCCCCTTTGGGGGGGGGTACAATGAGCAGTTCTTC.

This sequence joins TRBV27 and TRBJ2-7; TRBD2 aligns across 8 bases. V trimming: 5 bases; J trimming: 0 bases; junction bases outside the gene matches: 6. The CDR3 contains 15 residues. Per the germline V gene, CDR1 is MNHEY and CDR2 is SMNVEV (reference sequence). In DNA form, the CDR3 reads TGTGCCAGCAGTACTGCTAGCGGGTTCTCCTACGAGCAGTACTTC. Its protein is CASSTASGFSYEQYF.

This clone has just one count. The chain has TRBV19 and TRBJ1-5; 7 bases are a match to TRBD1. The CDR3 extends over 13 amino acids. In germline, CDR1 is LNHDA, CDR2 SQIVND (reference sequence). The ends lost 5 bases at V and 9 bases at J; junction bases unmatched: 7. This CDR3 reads CASSWDRARPQHF. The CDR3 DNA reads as TGTGCCAGTAGTTGGGACAGAGCGCGGCCCCAGCATTTT.

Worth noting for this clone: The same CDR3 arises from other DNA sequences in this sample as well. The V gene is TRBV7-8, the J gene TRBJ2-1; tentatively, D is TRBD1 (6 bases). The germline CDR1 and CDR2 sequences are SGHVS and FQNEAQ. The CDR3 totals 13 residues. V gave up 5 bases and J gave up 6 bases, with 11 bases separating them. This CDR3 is CASSLGGPNEQFF. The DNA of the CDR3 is TGTGCCAGCAGCCTAGGGGGACCCAATGAGCAGTTCTTC.

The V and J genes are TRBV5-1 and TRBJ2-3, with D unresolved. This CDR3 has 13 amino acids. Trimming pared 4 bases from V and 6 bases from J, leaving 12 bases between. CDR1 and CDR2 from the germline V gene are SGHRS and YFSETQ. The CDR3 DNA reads TGCGCCAGCAGCGCTCGCTCCGGGGATACGCAGTATTTT. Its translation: CASSARSGDTQYF.

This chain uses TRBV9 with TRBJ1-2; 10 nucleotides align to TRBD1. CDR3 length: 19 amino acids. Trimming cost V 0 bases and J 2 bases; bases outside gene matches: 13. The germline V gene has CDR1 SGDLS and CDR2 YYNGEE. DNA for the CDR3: TGTGCCAGCAGCGTAGAACCCCGGAGGCCGGGACAGGGGAACTATGGCTACACCTTC. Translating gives CASSVEPRRPGQGNYGYTF.

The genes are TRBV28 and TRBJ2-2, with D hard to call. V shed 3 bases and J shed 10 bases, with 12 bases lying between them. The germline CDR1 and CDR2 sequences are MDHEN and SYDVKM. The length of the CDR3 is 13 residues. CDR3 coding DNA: TGTGCCAGCAGTTTCCAGCCCCGCCTGGAGCTGTTTTTT. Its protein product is CASSFQPRLELFF.

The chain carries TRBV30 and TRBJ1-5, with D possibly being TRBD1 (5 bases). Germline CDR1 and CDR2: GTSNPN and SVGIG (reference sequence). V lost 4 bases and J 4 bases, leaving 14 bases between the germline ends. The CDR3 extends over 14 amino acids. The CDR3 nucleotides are TGTGCCTGGAATTCTGGGGCTAGGAATCAGCCCCAGCATTTT. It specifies CAWNSGARNQPQHF. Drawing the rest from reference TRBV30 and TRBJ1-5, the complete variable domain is SQTIHQWPATLVQPVGSPLSLECTVEGTSNPNLYWYRQAAGRGLQLLFYSVGIGQISSEVPQNLSASRPQDRQFILSSKKLLLSDSGFYLCAWNSGARNQPQHFGDGTRLSIL.

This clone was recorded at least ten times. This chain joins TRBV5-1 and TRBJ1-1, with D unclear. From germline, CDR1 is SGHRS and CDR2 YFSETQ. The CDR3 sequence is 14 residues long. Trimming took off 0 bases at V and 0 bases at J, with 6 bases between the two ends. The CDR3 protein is CASSLGGLNTEAFF. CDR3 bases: TGCGCCAGCAGCTTGGGAGGGCTGAACACTGAAGCTTTCTTT. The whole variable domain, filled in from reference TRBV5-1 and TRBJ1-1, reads KAGVTQTPRYLIKTRGQQVTLSCSPISGHRSVSWYQQTPGQGLQFLFEYFSETQRNKGNFPGRFSGRQFSNSRSEMNVSTLELGDSALYLCASSLGGLNTEAFFGQGTRLTVV.

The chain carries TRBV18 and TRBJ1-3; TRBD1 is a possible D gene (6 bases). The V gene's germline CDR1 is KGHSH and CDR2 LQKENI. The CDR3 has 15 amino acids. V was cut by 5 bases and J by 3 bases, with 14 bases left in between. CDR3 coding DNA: TGTGCCAGCTCATTCGGACAGACCAGTGGAAACACCATATATTTT. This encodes CASSFGQTSGNTIYF.

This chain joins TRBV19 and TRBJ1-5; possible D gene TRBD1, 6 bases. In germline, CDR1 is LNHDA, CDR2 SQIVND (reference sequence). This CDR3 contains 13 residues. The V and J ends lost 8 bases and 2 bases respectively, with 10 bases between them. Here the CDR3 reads CASSWGRNQPQHF. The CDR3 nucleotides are TGTGCCAGTTCCTGGGGGCGCAATCAGCCCCAGCATTTT. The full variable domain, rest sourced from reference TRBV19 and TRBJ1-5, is DGGITQSPKYLFRKEGQNVTLSCEQNLNHDAMYWYRQDPGQGLRLIYYSQIVNDFQKGDIAEGYSVSREKKESFPLTVTSAQKNPTAFYLCASSWGRNQPQHFGDGTRLSIL.

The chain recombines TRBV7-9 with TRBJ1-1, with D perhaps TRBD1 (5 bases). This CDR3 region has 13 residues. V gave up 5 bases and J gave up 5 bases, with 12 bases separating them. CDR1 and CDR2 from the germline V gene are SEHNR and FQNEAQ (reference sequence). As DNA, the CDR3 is TGTGCCAGCAGCCCCAGGGTTGTAACTGAAGCTTTCTTT. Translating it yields CASSPRVVTEAFF. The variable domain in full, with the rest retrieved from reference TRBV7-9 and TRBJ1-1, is DTGVSQNPRHKITKRGQNVTFRCDPISEHNRLYWYRQTLGQGPEFLTYFQNEAQLEKSRLLSDRFSAERPKGSFSTLEIQRTEQGDSAMYLCASSPRVVTEAFFGQGTRLTVV.

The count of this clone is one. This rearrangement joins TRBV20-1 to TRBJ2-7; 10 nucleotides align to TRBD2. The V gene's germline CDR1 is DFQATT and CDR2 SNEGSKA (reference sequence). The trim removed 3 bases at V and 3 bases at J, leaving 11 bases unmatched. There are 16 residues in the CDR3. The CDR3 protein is CSASGPLLAGDYEQYF. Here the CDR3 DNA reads TGCAGTGCTAGTGGACCCTTGCTAGCGGGAGACTACGAGCAGTACTTC.

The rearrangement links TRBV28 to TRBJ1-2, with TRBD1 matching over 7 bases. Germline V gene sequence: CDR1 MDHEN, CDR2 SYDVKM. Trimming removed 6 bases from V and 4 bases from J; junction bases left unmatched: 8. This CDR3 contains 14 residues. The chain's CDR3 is CASSPNRGLYGYTF. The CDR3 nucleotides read TGTGCCAGCAGCCCGAACAGGGGTCTCTATGGCTACACCTTC.

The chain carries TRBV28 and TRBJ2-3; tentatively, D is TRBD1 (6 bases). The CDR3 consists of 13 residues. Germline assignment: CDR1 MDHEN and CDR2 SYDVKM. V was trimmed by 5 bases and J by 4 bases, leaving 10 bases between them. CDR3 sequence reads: CASSTWGPDTQYF. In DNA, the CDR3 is TGTGCCAGCAGTACTTGGGGGCCAGATACGCAGTATTTT.

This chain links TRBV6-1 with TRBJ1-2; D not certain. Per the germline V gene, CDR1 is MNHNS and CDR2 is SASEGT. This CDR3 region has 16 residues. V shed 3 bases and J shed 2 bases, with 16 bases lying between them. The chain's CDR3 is CASSERIGPPNYGYTF. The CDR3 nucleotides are TGTGCCAGCAGTGAGAGAATCGGACCGCCCAACTATGGCTACACCTTC.

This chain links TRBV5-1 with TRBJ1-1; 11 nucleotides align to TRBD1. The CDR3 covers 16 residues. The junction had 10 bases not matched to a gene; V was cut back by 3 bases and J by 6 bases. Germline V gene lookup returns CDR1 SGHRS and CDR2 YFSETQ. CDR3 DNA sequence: TGCGCCAGCAGCTCCCGGACAGGGGGCGGGATGGCTGAAGCTTTCTTT. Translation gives CASSSRTGGGMAEAFF. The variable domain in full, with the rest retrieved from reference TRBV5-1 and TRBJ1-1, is KAGVTQTPRYLIKTRGQQVTLSCSPISGHRSVSWYQQTPGQGLQFLFEYFSETQRNKGNFPGRFSGRQFSNSRSEMNVSTLELGDSALYLCASSSRTGGGMAEAFFGQGTRLTVV.

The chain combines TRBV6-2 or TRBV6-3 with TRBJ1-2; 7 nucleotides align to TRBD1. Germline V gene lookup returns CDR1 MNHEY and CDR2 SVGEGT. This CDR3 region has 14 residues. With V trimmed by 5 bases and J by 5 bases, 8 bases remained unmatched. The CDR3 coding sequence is TGTGCCAGCAGTGACCGACAGGGACTATATGGCTACACCTTC. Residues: CASSDRQGLYGYTF.